What follows are 27 T cell receptor beta chains derived from one specimen sequenced in a study of a mutant IDH1 vaccine in newly diagnosed glioma (dated by TCRdb to the early 2020s). The time point label here, explained by the study, means: week 11, during vaccination. Each vaccine dose, consisting of 300 ug of a 20-mer mutant IDH1 peptide in Montanide, was administered subcutaneously with topical imiquimod. Library generation was performed with the immunoSEQ multiplex PCR assay. TCRdb took over this immuneACCESS table, retaining in-frame rearrangements with V and J assigned. Such tables are incomplete; in checked studies, under half of the missing clones stem from an unresolved V gene, and the remainder is unexplained. For this sample the table gives about 30,000 clones, of which 90% were detected only once. The ten largest make up around 20% of the sample. For these receptors, no antigen is known.

Sequencing was performed on PBMCs, taken from a glioma patient whose treatment included an IDH1 peptide vaccine. Receptors were obtained from a man between 18 and 35 years old with glioma.

The chain has TRBV30 and TRBJ2-3; D is uncertain. Germline V lookup: CDR1 GTSNPN, CDR2 SVGIG (reference sequence). This CDR3 has 15 amino acids. V dropped 3 bases and J dropped 0 bases, with 13 bases sitting between them. Written as DNA, the CDR3 is TGTGCCTGGAGGGCAGGATCCTCTAGCACAGATACGCAGTATTTT. It yields the protein CAWRAGSSSTDTQYF. The full variable domain, in which reference TRBV30 and TRBJ2-3 provide the parts outside the CDR3, is SQTIHQWPATLVQPVGSPLSLECTVEGTSNPNLYWYRQAAGRGLQLLFYSVGIGQISSEVPQNLSASRPQDRQFILSSKKLLLSDSGFYLCAWRAGSSSTDTQYFGPGTRLTVL.

V usage is TRBV6-4 and J usage is TRBJ2-1, with unresolved D. The germline V and J ends were trimmed by 0 bases and 7 bases, with 4 bases remaining between them. The CDR3 has 12 amino acids. Per germline, CDR1 MRHNA and CDR2 SNTAGT. The CDR3 is CASSDSVNEQFF. The CDR3 nucleotides read TGTGCCAGCAGTGACTCTGTGAATGAGCAGTTCTTC.

V and J are TRBV5-1 and TRBJ2-5; 9 bases align to TRBD2. The CDR3 has 15 amino acids. J gave up 5 bases and V 5 bases, and 10 bases lay outside the gene matches. CDR1 and CDR2 from the germline V gene are SGHRS and YFSETQ. The CDR3 region is CASSPLLAGGETQYF. In DNA form, the CDR3 reads TGCGCCAGCAGTCCCCTACTCGCGGGAGGGGAGACCCAGTACTTC. Supplemented by reference TRBV5-1 and TRBJ2-5, the full variable domain reads KAGVTQTPRYLIKTRGQQVTLSCSPISGHRSVSWYQQTPGQGLQFLFEYFSETQRNKGNFPGRFSGRQFSNSRSEMNVSTLELGDSALYLCASSPLLAGGETQYFGPGTRLLVL.

This sequence joins TRBV29-1 and TRBJ1-2; TRBD1 matches at 7 bases. V lost 7 bases, J lost 5 bases, and 10 bases stayed unmatched. The germline CDR1 and CDR2 sequences are SQVTM and ANQGSEA. This CDR3 has 13 amino acids. CDR3 in DNA: TGCAGCGCCAACGCGGGGACAGCTTATGGCTACACCTTC. Its translation is CSANAGTAYGYTF.

The chain couples TRBV7-9 to TRBJ1-5, with 7 bases aligning to TRBD1. Per the germline V gene, CDR1 is SEHNR and CDR2 is FQNEAQ (reference sequence). The CDR3 is 15 amino acids. V shed 5 bases and J 3 bases; nucleotides not matched to a gene: 7. The CDR3 region is CASSPTGVDNQPQHF. The DNA of the CDR3 is TGTGCCAGCAGCCCAACAGGGGTAGACAATCAGCCCCAGCATTTT.

The rearrangement joins TRBV9 to TRBJ2-6; D remains unclear. There are 14 residues in the CDR3. Germline assignment: CDR1 SGDLS and CDR2 YYNGEE. Trimming removed 4 bases from V and 0 bases from J, with 5 bases in between. The CDR3 sequence is CASSPSSGANVLTF. In nucleotides, the CDR3 is TGTGCCAGCAGCCCCAGCTCTGGGGCCAACGTCCTGACTTTC. The full variable domain, its missing parts supplied by reference TRBV9 and TRBJ2-6, is DSGVTQTPKHLITATGQRVTLRCSPRSGDLSVYWYQQSLDQGLQFLIQYYNGEERAKGNILERFSAQQFPDLHSELNLSSLELGDSALYFCASSPSSGANVLTFGAGSRLTVL.

The chain links TRBV4-1 to TRBJ2-6; D assignment may be TRBD1 or TRBD2 (5 bases each). The CDR3 contains 18 residues. Trimming took off 3 bases at V and 4 bases at J, with 19 bases between the two ends. Per the germline V gene, CDR1 is MGHRA and CDR2 is YSYEKL. The CDR3 region has the DNA TGCGCCAGCAGCCAGGGCTCGGGACGCCGTGGAGGGGCCAACGTCCTGACTTTC. Encoded protein: CASSQGSGRRGGANVLTF.

The V and J genes are TRBV4-3 and TRBJ2-7; perhaps TRBD1 as D (5 bases). The V end lost 0 bases, the J end lost 5 bases, and 11 bases lay between the germline ends. The germline V gene has CDR1 LGHNA and CDR2 YSLEER. The CDR3 is 14 residues long. For the CDR3, the DNA is TGCGCCAGCAGCCAAGATGTAAGGGGAAACGAGCAGTACTTC. Translated: CASSQDVRGNEQYF.

The chain has TRBV9 and TRBJ2-5, with TRBD2 as a possible D gene (6 bases). The CDR3 has 14 residues. Germline values: CDR1 SGDLS, CDR2 YYNGEE. The V end lost 2 bases, the J end lost 1 base, and 9 bases lay between the germline ends. This CDR3 is CASSVGGLQETQYF. The CDR3 DNA is TGTGCCAGCAGCGTCGGGGGACTCCAAGAGACCCAGTACTTC.

In DNA form, the CDR3 reads TGTGCCAGCAGCCATGGGGTAGCGGGGTATAACACCGGGGAGCTGTTTTTT. It is translated as CASSHGVAGYNTGELFF. This chain links TRBV5-6 with TRBJ2-2, with TRBD2 matching 8 bases. The trim removed 4 bases at V and 2 bases at J, leaving 10 bases unmatched. The CDR3 runs to 17 residues. Germline values: CDR1 SGHDT, CDR2 YYEEEE. Using reference TRBV5-6 and TRBJ2-2 for the parts outside the CDR3, the full variable domain is DAGVTQSPTHLIKTRGQQVTLRCSPKSGHDTVSWYQQALGQGPQFIFQYYEEEERQRGNFPDRFSGHQFPNYSSELNVNALLLGDSALYLCASSHGVAGYNTGELFFGEGSRLTVL.

The chain couples TRBV11-2 to TRBJ1-1; no clear D. The germline gives CDR1 SGHAT, CDR2 FQNNGV. The CDR3 is made up of 13 amino acids. Trimming pared 4 bases from V and 5 bases from J, leaving 11 bases between. DNA of the CDR3: TGTGCCAGCAGCTCCGATACGATAACTGAAGCTTTCTTT. It encodes CASSSDTITEAFF. The entire variable domain, with the rest obtained from reference TRBV11-2 and TRBJ1-1, is as follows: EAGVAQSPRYKIIEKRQSVAFWCNPISGHATLYWYQQILGQGPKLLIQFQNNGVVDDSQLPKDRFSAERLKGVDSTLKIQPAKLEDSAVYLCASSSDTITEAFFGQGTRLTVV.

The chain carries TRBV28 and TRBJ1-1; possible D gene TRBD1, 5 bases. Germline CDR1 and CDR2: MDHEN and SYDVKM. V lost 5 bases and J lost 0, with 13 bases in between. This CDR3 is built from 15 residues. The CDR3 DNA reads TGTGCCAGCAGTCTGTCACAGGTGGTGAACACTGAAGCTTTCTTT. It codes for CASSLSQVVNTEAFF.

This rearrangement joins TRBV6-1 to TRBJ2-7; TRBD1 might be the D (6 bases). Between the trimmed V and J ends, which lost 4 bases and 2 bases, there was a span of 9 bases. Germline V lookup: CDR1 MNHNS, CDR2 SASEGT. The CDR3 totals 13 residues. The CDR3 reads CASSAQGTYEQYF. In nucleotides, the CDR3 is TGTGCCAGCAGTGCACAGGGCACCTACGAGCAGTACTTC.

The chain links TRBV6-1 to TRBJ2-7, with 11 bases aligning to TRBD2. There are 15 residues in the CDR3. In germline, CDR1 is MNHNS, CDR2 SASEGT. Unmatched junction bases numbered 6, after V lost 2 bases and J lost 6 bases. DNA of the CDR3: TGTGCCAGCAGTGAAATAGCGGGGGGGCGATCCGAGCAGTACTTC. Translating it yields CASSEIAGGRSEQYF.

This clone was counted once. The V and J genes are TRBV28 and TRBJ1-2; possibly TRBD1 for D (5 bases). The CDR3 consists of 13 residues. V gave up 2 bases and J gave up 7 bases, with 11 bases separating them. Per germline, CDR1 MDHEN and CDR2 SYDVKM. CDR3 DNA: TGTGCCAGCAGTTTAAGGCAGGGTGGTGGCTACACCTTC. It encodes CASSLRQGGGYTF.

J is TRBJ2-5 and V is TRBV9, with a tentative D call TRBD1 (6 bases). V shed 3 bases and J shed 3 bases, with 9 bases lying between them. In germline, CDR1 is SGDLS, CDR2 YYNGEE. The CDR3 sequence is 13 residues long. This chain's CDR3 is CASSGGGEETQYF. CDR3 nucleotides: TGTGCCAGCAGCGGAGGGGGAGAAGAGACCCAGTACTTC.

The V and J genes are TRBV6-5 and TRBJ2-7; 9 nucleotides match TRBD2. The germline V gene has CDR1 MNHEY and CDR2 SVGAGI. The V gene end was trimmed by 4 bases and the J gene end by 2 bases; junction bases not matched to a gene: 0. The CDR3 has 13 residues. The CDR3 is CASSLAGAYEQYF. DNA for the CDR3: TGTGCCAGCAGTTTAGCGGGAGCCTACGAGCAGTACTTC.

The J gene is TRBJ1-2, the V gene TRBV7-8; TRBD1 might be the D (6 bases). The CDR3 is 16 amino acids. Deletions cut 5 bases from V and 0 bases from J, with 16 bases between. Germline values: CDR1 SGHVS, CDR2 FQNEAQ. The CDR3 DNA reads TGTGCCAGCAGCCCCCTGACAGGCCCCGCTAACTATGGCTACACCTTC. It translates to CASSPLTGPANYGYTF.

The chain recombines TRBV30 with TRBJ2-2; tentatively, D is TRBD2 (5 bases). The CDR3 has 14 residues. Trimming removed 2 bases at V and 0 bases at J, with 7 bases between. Germline CDR1 reads GTSNPN; CDR2 reads SVGIG (reference sequence). The CDR3 region is CAWSPDSNTGELFF. The CDR3 DNA follows: TGTGCCTGGAGTCCGGACTCGAACACCGGGGAGCTGTTTTTT. Looking up the rest from reference TRBV30 and TRBJ2-2 gives the full variable domain: SQTIHQWPATLVQPVGSPLSLECTVEGTSNPNLYWYRQAAGRGLQLLFYSVGIGQISSEVPQNLSASRPQDRQFILSSKKLLLSDSGFYLCAWSPDSNTGELFFGEGSRLTVL.

The sample holds one count of this clone. The genes are TRBV19 and TRBJ1-5, with unresolved D. Germline V lookup: CDR1 LNHDA, CDR2 SQIVND (reference sequence). This CDR3 is built from 16 residues. Trimming removed 7 bases at V and 6 bases at J, with 22 bases between. The CDR3: CASTRILSPESQPQHF. The CDR3 nucleotides are TGTGCCAGTACAAGGATCCTAAGCCCGGAGTCTCAGCCCCAGCATTTT.

V gene TRBV19 combines with J gene TRBJ2-1; the D gene is possibly TRBD1 (7 bases). Germline-derived CDR1 and CDR2 are LNHDA and SQIVND (reference sequence). The CDR3 is 17 amino acids. V gave up 3 bases and J gave up 2 bases, with 17 bases separating them. Here the CDR3 reads CASSILRGQGAYNEQFF. CDR3 bases: TGTGCCAGTAGTATCCTTCGGGGGCAGGGGGCCTACAATGAGCAGTTCTTC.

The V and J genes are TRBV18 and TRBJ2-7; D ambiguous. Germline V gene sequence: CDR1 KGHSH, CDR2 LQKENI. This CDR3 region has 14 residues. V lost 1 base and J 5 bases, leaving 12 bases between the germline ends. The CDR3 here is CASSPQFKGNEQYF. CDR3 coding DNA: TGTGCCAGCTCACCACAATTCAAGGGCAACGAGCAGTACTTC.

This chain links TRBV4-3 with TRBJ2-2; TRBD2 aligns across 8 bases. The CDR3 extends over 17 amino acids. J gave up 3 bases and V 3 bases, and 9 bases lay outside the gene matches. Germline V gene data show CDR1 as LGHNA and CDR2 as YSLEER. The CDR3 region has the DNA TGCGCCAGCAGCCAGACGTTAGCGGGAATTGACACCGGGGAGCTGTTTTTT. This codes for CASSQTLAGIDTGELFF.

This clone has just one count. The V and J genes are TRBV30 and TRBJ2-5; D not certain. Germline CDR1 and CDR2: GTSNPN and SVGIG (reference sequence). The CDR3 is made up of 12 amino acids. Trimming pared 2 bases from V and 11 bases from J, leaving 15 bases between. The CDR3 here is CAWSPPGYSQYF. The CDR3 DNA sequence: TGTGCCTGGAGTCCCCCGGGCTACTCTCAGTACTTC.

The genes are TRBV6-1 and TRBJ1-4; no reliable D call. Trimming shortened V by 7 bases and J by 0 bases, and 12 bases separated the two germline ends. The length of the CDR3 is 15 residues. Germline assignment: CDR1 MNHNS and CDR2 SASEGT. CDR3 amino acids: CASKKADSTNEKLFF. The CDR3, as DNA: TGTGCCAGCAAGAAGGCAGACTCAACTAATGAAAAACTGTTTTTT.

CDR3 residues: CASSQVDLGLAGGHEQYF. In DNA form, the CDR3 reads TGCGCCAGCAGCCAAGTCGACCTTGGCCTAGCGGGAGGTCACGAGCAGTACTTC. The chain is built from TRBV4-1 and TRBJ2-7; TRBD2 matches 11 bases. V lost 1 base and J lost 5; bases outside the gene matches: 13. Germline V gene sequence: CDR1 MGHRA, CDR2 YSYEKL. The CDR3 runs to 18 residues.

This clone turned up a few times. This CDR3 reads CASSLSAWGGAGELFF. Here the CDR3 DNA reads TGTGCCAGCAGCTTATCCGCCTGGGGAGGCGCCGGGGAGCTGTTTTTT. The chain has TRBV7-2 and TRBJ2-2, with a weak D call TRBD2 (6 bases). Germline loops: CDR1 SGHTA, CDR2 FQGNSA. V was clipped by 2 bases and J by 6 bases, with 16 bases between them. The CDR3 has 16 amino acids.